The 27 T cell receptor beta chains below were found in one sample sequenced in a study of blood T cell repertoires in COVID-19. Sequencing was performed with immunoSEQ multiplex PCR; in TCRdb, only in-frame clones are kept and a portion is missing. The sample holds under 300,000 clones, 75% to 90% seen once. What was sequenced was peripheral blood. These TCRs come from a woman in her fifties or sixties with active or convalescent COVID-19.

Only a few counts were recorded for this clone. The chain carries TRBV5-6 and TRBJ1-5, with D possibly matching TRBD1 (6 bases). The V and J ends lost 4 bases and 5 bases respectively, with 13 bases between them. Germline values: CDR1 SGHDT, CDR2 YYEEEE. The CDR3 loop spans 14 amino acids. CDR3 nucleotide sequence: TGTGCCAGCAGCCGAACTGGACAGTATCAGCCCCAGCATTTT. Its translation: CASSRTGQYQPQHF.

V usage is TRBV5-4 and J usage is TRBJ2-7; 8 nucleotides align to TRBD1. J was trimmed by 3 bases and V by 2 bases; bases with no gene match: 4. CDR3 size: 14 residues. Germline loops: CDR1 SGHNT, CDR2 YYREEE (reference sequence). The CDR3 here is CASSLPGQDYEQYF. CDR3 nucleotides: TGTGCCAGCAGCTTACCGGGACAGGACTACGAGCAGTACTTC.

This clone was recorded only once. J is TRBJ2-7 and V is TRBV6-1; 9 nucleotides line up with TRBD1. Per germline, CDR1 MNHNS and CDR2 SASEGT. V lost 4 bases and J lost 6; bases outside the gene matches: 16. The CDR3 contains 17 residues. CDR3 coding DNA: TGTGCCAGCAGTGGCTACAGGGGGCGAGTGGTAAGCGGCGAGCAGTACTTC. Translation gives CASSGYRGRVVSGEQYF.

The chain combines TRBV2 with TRBJ2-3; a possible D gene is TRBD2 (6 bases). This CDR3 comprises 13 residues. Germline CDR1 is SNHLY and CDR2 is FYNNEI. V was trimmed by 7 bases and J by 1 base, leaving 9 bases between them. CDR3 amino acids: CASNERGTDTQYF. Here the CDR3 DNA reads TGTGCCAGCAACGAGCGGGGCACAGATACGCAGTATTTT.

The chain is built from TRBV10-3 and TRBJ1-4; D is perhaps TRBD1 (5 bases). Germline V CDR1 and CDR2: ENHRY, SYGVKD. V dropped 6 bases and J dropped 4 bases, with 9 bases sitting between them. This CDR3 spans 13 amino acids. The DNA of the CDR3 is TGTGCCATCAGCCGGACAAGTAATGAAAAACTGTTTTTT. Translated: CAISRTSNEKLFF.

The genes are TRBV6-6 and TRBJ2-6, with D unclear. From germline, CDR1 is MNHNY and CDR2 SVGAGI (reference sequence). V shed 3 bases and J shed 1 base, with 10 bases lying between them. The CDR3 contains 16 residues. The CDR3 DNA reads TGTGCCAGCAGTTATGATAGCTGGTCTGGGGCCAACGTCCTGACTTTC. Residues: CASSYDSWSGANVLTF.

The gene calls are TRBV18 and TRBJ1-1; D remains unclear. Per the germline V gene, CDR1 is KGHSH and CDR2 is LQKENI. Trimming cost V 2 bases and J 6 bases, with 16 bases left between them. The CDR3 has 15 residues. CDR3 loop: CASSPVVGWSPEAFF. CDR3 DNA: TGTGCCAGCTCACCAGTTGTAGGATGGAGCCCTGAAGCTTTCTTT.

The chain uses TRBV27 and TRBJ2-7, with 7 nucleotides matching TRBD1. The length of the CDR3 is 16 residues. Germline assignment: CDR1 MNHEY and CDR2 SMNVEV (reference sequence). V lost 7 bases, J lost 2 bases, and 14 bases stayed unmatched. This CDR3 reads CASTSWAEGAPYEQYF. Here the CDR3 DNA reads TGTGCCAGCACTTCTTGGGCCGAGGGGGCTCCCTACGAGCAGTACTTC.

The chain couples TRBV19 to TRBJ1-1; 9 positions agree with TRBD1. Germline loops: CDR1 LNHDA, CDR2 SQIVND (reference sequence). The CDR3 has 13 amino acids. The V gene end was trimmed by 7 bases and the J gene end by 4 bases; junction bases not matched to a gene: 4. As DNA, the CDR3 is TGTGCCAGTAACGACAGGGGGGGCACTGAAGCTTTCTTT. Amino acids: CASNDRGGTEAFF. Full variable domain (missing parts from reference TRBV19 and TRBJ1-1): DGGITQSPKYLFRKEGQNVTLSCEQNLNHDAMYWYRQDPGQGLRLIYYSQIVNDFQKGDIAEGYSVSREKKESFPLTVTSAQKNPTAFYLCASNDRGGTEAFFGQGTRLTVV.

For the CDR3, the DNA is TGTGCCACCCGGGTACAGGGTGGCAATTCACCCCTCCACTTT. Residues: CATRVQGGNSPLHF. The chain recombines TRBV10-3 with TRBJ1-6; tentative D call: TRBD1 (6 bases). V lost 10 bases, J lost 7 bases, and 17 bases lay in between. The CDR3 runs 14 residues. Germline CDR1 is ENHRY and CDR2 is SYGVKD.

V is TRBV4-1 and J is TRBJ2-7; TRBD1 might be the D (6 bases). V dropped 1 base and J dropped 1 base, with 11 bases sitting between them. CDR1 is MGHRA and CDR2 is YSYEKL in the germline V gene. CDR3 length equals 15 residues. CDR3 loop: CASSQGWGRSYEQYF. The CDR3, as DNA: TGCGCCAGCAGCCAAGGGTGGGGGCGATCCTACGAGCAGTACTTC.

This chain joins TRBV18 and TRBJ2-1; TRBD2 matches at 9 bases. CDR3 length: 14 residues. Germline V gene lookup returns CDR1 KGHSH and CDR2 LQKENI. Losses at the gene ends were 5 bases for V and 6 bases for J; bases not matched to a gene: 5. The CDR3 DNA sequence: TGTGCCAGCTCAAGGACTAGCGAGATCAATGAGCAGTTCTTC. As protein: CASSRTSEINEQFF.

This clone has only one observation. The rearrangement links TRBV27 to TRBJ2-5; 7 bases align to TRBD1. Germline V CDR1 and CDR2: MNHEY, SMNVEV (reference sequence). With 6 bases clipped from V and 1 base from J, the junction kept 14 bases outside the gene matches. The CDR3 extends over 17 amino acids. CDR3 nucleotides: TGTGCCAGCAGGCCCGGACAGGCAAAAACCGTCCAAGAGACCCAGTACTTC. Protein: CASRPGQAKTVQETQYF.

The CDR3 DNA reads as TGTGCCAGCAGCTTGGCCGGACAGGGGGACAATGAGCAGTTCTTC. It is translated as CASSLAGQGDNEQFF. V is TRBV5-5 and J is TRBJ2-1, with 10 bases identical to TRBD1. The V segment lost 0 bases and the J segment 5 bases; nucleotides outside the gene matches: 2. This CDR3 contains 15 residues. Germline values: CDR1 SGHKS, CDR2 YYEKEE (reference sequence). The full variable domain, rest sourced from reference TRBV5-5 and TRBJ2-1, is DAGVTQSPTHLIKTRGQQVTLRCSPISGHKSVSWYQQVLGQGPQFIFQYYEKEERGRGNFPDRFSARQFPNYSSELNVNALLLGDSALYLCASSLAGQGDNEQFFGPGTRLTVL.

This chain links TRBV6-5 with TRBJ2-3; 10 bases are a match to TRBD2. Germline trimming cut 7 bases from V and 2 bases from J; bases unmatched to any gene: 3. The CDR3 has 14 residues. Germline V gene lookup returns CDR1 MNHEY and CDR2 SVGAGI. CDR3 coding DNA: TGTGCCAGCAAGCGGGGGGGGCCCACAGATACGCAGTATTTT. It encodes CASKRGGPTDTQYF.

The CDR3 sequence: CASSVRGQKNIQYF. The CDR3 DNA reads as TGTGCCAGCAGCGTCCGGGGTCAAAAAAACATTCAGTACTTC. The chain recombines TRBV3-1 (or the pseudogene TRBV3-2) with TRBJ2-4; TRBD2 is a possible D gene (5 bases). The CDR3 spans 14 residues. V lost 5 bases and J lost 4, with 12 bases in between. Germline assignment: CDR1 LGHDT and CDR2 YNNKEL (reference sequence).

The rearrangement links TRBV28 to TRBJ1-5; D ambiguous. Looked up from germline, CDR1 is MDHEN and CDR2 is SYDVKM. The CDR3 consists of 13 residues. Trimming took 2 bases from V and 7 from J, leaving 9 bases between them. The CDR3 spells CASSLEGQQPQHF. For the CDR3, the DNA is TGTGCCAGCAGTTTAGAGGGTCAGCAGCCCCAGCATTTT. Combining the CDR3 with reference TRBV28 and TRBJ1-5 gives the whole variable domain DVKVTQSSRYLVKRTGEKVFLECVQDMDHENMFWYRQDPGLGLRLIYFSYDVKMKEKGDIPEGYSVSREKKERFSLILESASTNQTSMYLCASSLEGQQPQHFGDGTRLSIL.

The gene calls are TRBV20-1 and TRBJ1-2, with no clear D. Germline V gene sequence: CDR1 DFQATT, CDR2 SNEGSKA (reference sequence). The germline V and J ends were trimmed by 3 bases and 1 base, with 6 bases remaining between them. The CDR3 is made up of 12 amino acids. The CDR3 region is CSASHSNYGYTF. CDR3 bases: TGCAGTGCTAGTCACAGTAACTATGGCTACACCTTC.

The chain couples TRBV7-2 to TRBJ2-3; no clear D gene. CDR3 length: 13 amino acids. The germline V gene encodes CDR1 SGHTA and CDR2 FQGNSA. Trimming shortened V by 3 bases and J by 3 bases, and 7 bases separated the two germline ends. CDR3 sequence (DNA): TGTGCCAGCAGCTTTTCTGTTACAGATACGCAGTATTTT. Its translation is CASSFSVTDTQYF.

Only one count was recorded for this clone. The rearrangement joins TRBV7-2 to TRBJ1-6; tentative D call: TRBD1 (5 bases). Germline CDR1 is SGHTA and CDR2 is FQGNSA. The V and J ends lost 5 bases and 13 bases respectively, with 12 bases between them. This CDR3 has 12 residues. The CDR3 loop is CASSLLQGPLHF. CDR3 DNA sequence: TGTGCCAGCAGCCTCCTCCAGGGCCCCCTCCACTTT.

The V gene is TRBV29-1, the J gene TRBJ1-4; the D is unclear. This CDR3 contains 14 residues. V lost 0 bases to trimming and J lost 5 bases, with 10 bases between them. Germline V gene sequence: CDR1 SQVTM, CDR2 ANQGSEA. CDR3 coding DNA: TGCAGCGTTGAAGATCGCCCGGGAAATGAAAAACTGTTTTTT. It codes for CSVEDRPGNEKLFF.

This rearrangement joins TRBV5-1 to TRBJ1-2; 7 bases map to TRBD1. Germline V gene sequence: CDR1 SGHRS, CDR2 YFSETQ. V lost 3 bases, J lost 1 base, and 6 bases stayed unmatched. CDR3 length equals 15 residues. The CDR3 sequence is CASSSGQDYNYGYTF. The CDR3 DNA sequence: TGCGCCAGCAGCTCTGGACAGGACTATAACTATGGCTACACCTTC.

This chain uses TRBV4-3 with TRBJ1-5; possible D gene TRBD1, 5 bases. The germline gives CDR1 LGHNA, CDR2 YSLEER. The CDR3 is 18 amino acids. The germline V and J ends were trimmed by 0 bases and 9 bases, with 24 bases remaining between them. CDR3 in amino acids: CASSQDGGTGGVMMPQHF. The CDR3 DNA reads as TGCGCCAGCAGCCAAGATGGCGGCACAGGTGGTGTAATGATGCCCCAGCATTTT.

The rearrangement joins TRBV20-1 to TRBJ2-7; TRBD2 agrees at 7 bases. Germline assignment: CDR1 DFQATT and CDR2 SNEGSKA (reference sequence). The CDR3 length is 14 residues. V was pared by 6 bases and J by 0 bases, with 8 bases of the junction left unmatched. CDR3 region: CSASAGTNSYEQYF. CDR3 nucleotide sequence: TGCAGTGCGAGTGCCGGGACTAACTCCTACGAGCAGTACTTC.

This chain connects TRBV7-2 to TRBJ1-3, with TRBD1 matching 8 bases. Germline CDR1 SGHTA, CDR2 FQGNSA. CDR3 size: 18 residues. J lost 0 bases, V lost 2 bases, and 9 bases had no gene match. DNA of the CDR3: TGTGCCAGCAGCTTAAAAGGGTGGACAGGGTACTCTGGAAACACCATATATTTT. Translating it yields CASSLKGWTGYSGNTIYF. The full variable domain, completed using reference TRBV7-2 and TRBJ1-3, is GAGVSQSPSNKVTEKGKDVELRCDPISGHTALYWYRQSLGQGLEFLIYFQGNSAPDKSGLPSDRFSAERTGGSVSTLTIQRTQQEDSAVYLCASSLKGWTGYSGNTIYFGEGSWLTVV.

J is TRBJ1-3 and V is TRBV19; 7 bases align to TRBD1. Trimming took 1 base from V and 6 from J; bases not matched to a gene: 3. Germline CDR1 LNHDA, CDR2 SQIVND (reference sequence). This CDR3 contains 14 residues. CDR3 region: CASSIGEGANTIYF. CDR3 nucleotides: TGTGCCAGTAGTATAGGAGAGGGGGCAAACACCATATATTTT.

This clone was seen only a few times. The chain is built from TRBV5-1 and TRBJ2-7; the match to TRBD1 covers 7 bases. The trim removed 3 bases at V and 5 bases at J, leaving 11 bases unmatched. Per germline, CDR1 SGHRS and CDR2 YFSETQ. The CDR3 contains 15 residues. The chain's CDR3 is CASSSILQGYDEQYF. The CDR3 DNA follows: TGCGCCAGCAGCTCGATATTACAGGGGTACGACGAGCAGTACTTC.